The rows below give T cell receptor beta chains drawn from one sample of a study of cytomegalovirus exposure and HLA in healthy donors. Produced via immunoSEQ multiplex PCR; TCRdb's table is partial and in-frame only. The sample records about 140,000 clones, 73% being singletons. Material: PBMCs. The receptors here all came from a woman aged 40 to 50 in good health and CMV-seronegative. Both conserved end residues are part of each CDR3. Fields, in order: V gene, CDR3 length, clone size, D gene, J gene, CDR3 protein, CDR3 DNA. The D gene is left open where the match is weak. Clone size is shown for a subset of rows, as once, few, many or a class of expanded clone.

V: TRBV6-5
length: 13
size: few
D: -
J: TRBJ1-1
CDR3: CASSYEQETEAFF
DNA: TGTGCCAGCAGTTACGAACAGGAGACTGAAGCTTTCTTT

V: TRBV9
length: 19
size: -
D: TRBD1
J: TRBJ1-2
CDR3: CASSVQRRDRGVGDYGYTF
DNA: TGTGCCAGCAGCGTACAGCGGCGGGACAGGGGGGTTGGTGACTATGGCTACACCTTC

V: TRBV5-4
length: 13
size: -
D: -
J: TRBJ1-1
CDR3: CASSIPGNTEAFF
DNA: TGTGCCAGCAGCATCCCGGGGAACACTGAAGCTTTCTTT

V: TRBV29-1
length: 11
size: -
D: -
J: TRBJ2-5
CDR3: CSGNYKETQYF
DNA: TGCAGCGGGAACTATAAAGAGACCCAGTACTTC

V: TRBV14
length: 13
size: -
D: TRBD1
J: TRBJ1-1
CDR3: CASSHGTVTEAFF
DNA: TGTGCCAGCAGTCACGGGACAGTCACTGAAGCTTTCTTT

V: TRBV28
length: 15
size: -
D: TRBD1
J: TRBJ2-1
CDR3: CASRNYRGSYNEQFF
DNA: TGTGCCAGCCGCAATTACAGGGGTTCCTACAATGAGCAGTTCTTC

V: TRBV7-9
length: 16
size: -
D: TRBD2
J: TRBJ2-1
CDR3: CASSPVGGGVHNEQFF
DNA: TGTGCCAGCAGCCCCGTGGGCGGGGGGGTTCACAATGAGCAGTTCTTC

V: TRBV2
length: 13
size: -
D: -
J: TRBJ1-3
CDR3: CAGAQDTGNTIYF
DNA: TGTGCCGGAGCCCAAGATACTGGAAACACCATATATTTT

V: TRBV5-4
length: 13
size: -
D: -
J: TRBJ1-2
CDR3: CAGTGTPNYGYTF
DNA: TGTGCCGGCACAGGTACGCCTAACTATGGCTACACCTTC

V: TRBV6-1
length: 15
size: -
D: TRBD1
J: TRBJ1-2
CDR3: CASSLVPLDRDGYTF
DNA: TGTGCCAGCAGTTTGGTGCCCCTCGACAGGGACGGCTACACCTTC

V: TRBV5-6
length: 14
size: once
D: -
J: TRBJ1-3
CDR3: CASSTGGGGNTIYF
DNA: TGTGCCAGCAGCACGGGGGGTGGTGGAAACACCATATATTTT

V: TRBV10-3
length: 15
size: -
D: -
J: TRBJ1-5
CDR3: CAISESGQGGQPQHF
DNA: TGTGCCATCAGTGAGTCCGGGCAGGGTGGACAGCCCCAGCATTTT

V: TRBV2
length: 15
size: -
D: -
J: TRBJ1-4
CDR3: CASSGILGANEKLFF
DNA: TGTGCCAGCAGTGGAATATTAGGGGCTAATGAAAAACTGTTTTTT

V: TRBV4-1
length: 15
size: few
D: -
J: TRBJ1-1
CDR3: CASSQENLENTEAFF
DNA: TGCGCCAGCAGCCAAGAAAATCTAGAGAACACTGAAGCTTTCTTT

V: TRBV9
length: 16
size: -
D: -
J: TRBJ2-2
CDR3: CASSVQGARNTGELFF
DNA: TGTGCCAGCAGCGTACAAGGGGCCAGGAACACCGGGGAGCTGTTTTTT

V: TRBV11-2
length: 13
size: few
D: -
J: TRBJ1-1
CDR3: CASSLGGPAEAFF
DNA: TGTGCCAGCAGCTTAGGGGGCCCGGCTGAAGCTTTCTTT

V: TRBV5-1
length: 15
size: -
D: TRBD2
J: TRBJ2-5
CDR3: CASSLSGGAKETQYF
DNA: TGCGCCAGCAGCTTGTCCGGGGGGGCGAAAGAGACCCAGTACTTC

V: TRBV6-1
length: 15
size: -
D: -
J: TRBJ1-2
CDR3: CASSEAYSPFYGYTF
DNA: TGTGCCAGCAGTGAAGCGTACAGCCCATTCTATGGCTACACCTTC

V: TRBV4-3
length: 15
size: -
D: -
J: TRBJ2-5
CDR3: CASSQTRRQQETQYF
DNA: TGCGCCAGCAGCCAAACAAGACGACAACAAGAGACCCAGTACTTC

V: TRBV5-1
length: 15
size: -
D: -
J: TRBJ2-5
CDR3: CASSSWHKLQETQYF
DNA: TGCGCCAGCAGCTCTTGGCATAAACTACAAGAGACCCAGTACTTC

V: TRBV7-8
length: 15
size: -
D: -
J: TRBJ2-3
CDR3: CASSLAQGRTDTQYF
DNA: TGTGCCAGCAGCTTAGCGCAGGGGCGCACAGATACGCAGTATTTT

V: TRBV28
length: 12
size: -
D: -
J: TRBJ2-1
CDR3: CASRGAHNEQFF
DNA: TGTGCCAGCAGGGGGGCTCACAATGAGCAGTTCTTC

V: TRBV14
length: 15
size: -
D: TRBD1
J: TRBJ2-7
CDR3: CASSQRTGRAFEQYF
DNA: TGTGCCAGCAGCCAAAGGACAGGGAGAGCCTTCGAGCAGTACTTC